This is a list of T cell receptor beta chains from one sample in a study of beta chain features in type 1 diabetes. This table comes from immunoSEQ multiplex PCR, and its TCRdb copy is limited to in-frame clones, with some not included. Counted here are a few hundred thousand clones, 8% to 10% occurring once; the ten biggest clones make up over 0.45%. Material: central memory CD4+ T cells from blood. The receptors derive from a man aged 25 to 45 with type 1 diabetes. Each CDR3 is given with its conserved first and last residue. Each record gives: V gene, clone size, D gene, J gene, CDR3 protein, CDR3 DNA. D genes are given only for firm matches. Size values are once, few and many counts, or a class for expanded clones, and some rows have none.

TRBV2	NA	NA	TRBJ2-2	CASSSRRPGEGGELFF	TGTGCCAGCAGTTCTAGAAGGCCAGGGGAGGGCGGGGAGCTGTTTTTT
TRBV29-1	many	NA	TRBJ2-2	CSVAGRVDTGELFF	TGCAGCGTTGCCGGGAGAGTCGACACCGGGGAGCTGTTTTTT
TRBV2	few	NA	TRBJ1-2	CASSLGQGYGYTF	TGTGCCAGCAGCCTTGGGCAGGGTTATGGCTACACCTTC
TRBV27	NA	NA	TRBJ1-2	CASSPGQNYGYTF	TGTGCCAGCAGTCCCGGACAGAACTATGGCTACACCTTC
TRBV7-9	NA	NA	TRBJ2-7	CASSTTRDRNSYEQYF	TGTGCCAGCAGCACCACCCGAGACAGGAACTCCTACGAGCAGTACTTC
TRBV7-2	NA	NA	TRBJ2-5	CASSWGESHQETQYF	TGTGCCAGCAGCTGGGGAGAATCCCATCAAGAGACCCAGTACTTC
TRBV18	NA	TRBD1	TRBJ1-1	CASSPSRDRGTEAFF	TGTGCCAGCAGCCCGTCCCGGGACAGGGGAACTGAAGCTTTCTTT
TRBV6-5	NA	TRBD1	TRBJ2-3	CASSYSQGNTDTQYF	TGTGCCAGCAGTTACTCACAGGGGAACACAGATACGCAGTATTTT
TRBV7-9	many	NA	TRBJ1-5	CASSLGQGYQPQHF	TGTGCCAGCAGCTTAGGGCAGGGATATCAGCCCCAGCATTTT
TRBV28	NA	TRBD1	TRBJ2-3	CASSLSVRTGDLDTQYF	TGTGCCAGCAGTTTATCCGTCCGGACAGGAGATCTAGATACGCAGTATTTT
TRBV30	NA	NA	TRBJ2-7	CAWKDRSYEQYF	TGTGCCTGGAAGGACCGGTCCTACGAGCAGTACTTC
TRBV5-1	few	TRBD1	TRBJ2-1	CASSPFTGQGWKNEQFF	TGCGCCAGCAGCCCATTCACGGGACAGGGCTGGAAAAATGAGCAGTTCTTC
TRBV6-5	NA	NA	TRBJ1-2	CASSPYENYGYTF	TGTGCCAGCAGTCCCTACGAAAACTACGGCTACACCTTC
TRBV7-2	NA	TRBD2	TRBJ2-3	CASPTSGNAADTQYF	TGTGCCAGTCCGACTAGCGGAAACGCGGCAGATACGCAGTATTTT
TRBV7-8	NA	TRBD2	TRBJ2-1	CASSLIWTGGAGGSYNEQFF	TGTGCCAGCAGCTTAATTTGGACCGGCGGGGCGGGAGGCTCCTACAATGAGCAGTTCTTC
TRBV7-7	few	NA	TRBJ2-7	CASSLAAGGSYEQYF	TGTGCTAGCAGCTTAGCGGCAGGGGGGTCCTACGAGCAGTACTTC
TRBV5-6	many	NA	TRBJ2-5	CASSPQGGGETQYF	TGTGCCAGCAGCCCCCAGGGGGGTGGCGAGACCCAGTACTTC
TRBV28	few	NA	TRBJ2-3	CASTILHRDTQYF	TGTGCCAGCACCATCCTGCATAGAGATACGCAGTATTTT
TRBV29-1	few	NA	TRBJ1-1	CSGVEVYTEAFF	TGCAGCGGCGTGGAGGTATACACTGAAGCTTTCTTT
TRBV27	NA	NA	TRBJ2-7	CASSFESTYEQYF	TGTGCCAGCAGTTTTGAGAGTACCTACGAGCAGTACTTC
TRBV19	few	NA	TRBJ1-2	CASTLGQGGYGYTF	TGTGCCAGTACTTTAGGGCAGGGAGGCTATGGCTACACCTTC
TRBV19	many	NA	TRBJ1-1	CASSTSPRGNTEAFF	TGTGCCAGTAGTACTTCCCCTCGGGGGAACACTGAAGCTTTCTTT
TRBV7-2	few	NA	TRBJ2-2	CASSFGRRELFF	TGTGCCAGCAGCTTTGGGCGCCGGGAGCTGTTTTTT
TRBV19	NA	TRBD1	TRBJ2-1	CASRVTGTGGRGEQFF	TGTGCCAGTAGGGTAACCGGGACAGGGGGCCGGGGTGAGCAGTTCTTC
TRBV27	many	NA	TRBJ2-1	CASSSAPAGRNEQFF	TGTGCCAGCAGTTCGGCCCCGGCCGGCCGGAATGAGCAGTTCTTC
TRBV19	few	TRBD1	TRBJ2-7	CASHDREKIYEQYF	TGTGCCAGTCACGACAGGGAGAAAATCTACGAGCAGTACTTC